Included here is one T cell receptor beta chain sequence, with context. This specimen comes from a study of shared clonotypes between healthy human individuals. Study-level information: Three plates each covered CD4 naive and memory; CD8 naive two, CD8 memory one.

Sequencing used immunoSEQ multiplex PCR; TCRdb keeps in-frame clones, though not all of them. This repertoire shows just over 2,000,000 clones, about 95% found once; its top ten account for 0.85% to 1.2%. Naive CD8 cells, CD45RO-negative and positively selected for CCR7, excluded terminally differentiated effector memory CD45RA+ cells. Only Caucasian adults living in Nashville, Tennessee made up the donor group. The clonotype was recovered from a man aged 18 to 30 in good health. Material: naive CD8+ T cells sorted from blood.

The CDR3 loop reads CASSEPIRAGGKDTQYF. The CDR3 bases are TGTGCCAGCAGTGAACCGATAAGGGCGGGAGGGAAGGATACGCAGTATTTT. The V and J genes are TRBV25-1 and TRBJ2-3, with 9 bases aligning to TRBD2. CDR1 is MGHDK and CDR2 is SYGVNS in the germline V gene. V was pared by 2 bases and J by 6 bases, with 12 bases of the junction left unmatched. CDR3 length: 17 amino acids.